This T cell receptor beta chain was captured by sequencing in a study of blood T cell repertoires in COVID-19. Measured with immunoSEQ multiplex PCR; TCRdb has only the in-frame clones, and not every one. The table has 350,000 or so clones, about four fifths seen once; the top ten hold about 2.7%. Germline V gives CDR1 MNHEY, CDR2 SMNVEV (reference sequence). The CDR3 contains 17 residues. The V end lost 2 bases, the J end lost 1 base, and 12 bases lay between the germline ends. The TCR originated in a man aged 25-45 years with active or convalescent COVID-19. The chain joins TRBV27 to TRBJ2-6, with D possibly matching TRBD1 (5 bases). The sequenced sample was peripheral blood. The CDR3, as DNA: TGTGCCAGCAGTTTAGTAGGGGAAGGTTCTGGGGCCAACGTCCTGACTTTC. It encodes CASSLVGEGSGANVLTF. Looking up the rest from reference TRBV27 and TRBJ2-6 gives the full variable domain: EAQVTQNPRYLITVTGKKLTVTCSQNMNHEYMSWYRQDPGLGLRQIYYSMNVEVTDKGDVPEGYKVSRKEKRNFPLILESPSPNQTSLYFCASSLVGEGSGANVLTFGAGSRLTVL.